This TCR beta chain was identified in a study of T cells in Graves' hyperthyroidism and ophthalmopathy. RNA transcripts were the template for amplifying TCR beta CDR3 regions. TCR CDR3 underwent first-round RT-PCR with the HTBI primer set. TCRdb independently ran MiXCR on the multiplex PCR reads; one entry per CDR3 protein. Of some 600,000 distinct CDR3 sequences in the sample, about 15% were seen once. Germline CDR1 and CDR2: SGHAT and FQNNGV. The trim removed 1 base at V and 2 bases at J, leaving 4 bases unmatched. This CDR3 has 16 residues. Blood sampling occurred at first hyperthyroidism diagnosis, ahead of any ophthalmopathy symptoms. Extraction of PBMCs used 10 ml of fresh peripheral blood.

Material: blood. The source is a woman in her thirties with Graves' hyperthyroidism that later progressed to Graves' ophthalmopathy. This chain uses TRBV11-2 with TRBJ2-5; 10 bases line up with TRBD1. In nucleotides, the CDR3 is TGTGCCAGCAGCTTAGGGACAGGGGGTCTACAAGAGACCCAGTACTTC. Protein sequence: CASSLGTGGLQETQYF.